This T cell receptor (beta chain) was recovered during a study of T cell responses to AZD1222 COVID-19 vaccine. Whole-study results and caveats: The CD4 TCRs associated with vaccination extended across spike and predominated at 160-218 and 743-854. Most donors were white British, females outnumbered males, and clonal diversity was possibly underestimated. Repertoire collection took place solely once the T cell response had peaked. The number of AZD1222 recipients seropositive at baseline was only six.

This table comes from immunoSEQ multiplex PCR, and its TCRdb copy is limited to in-frame clones, with some not included. The data contain about 150,000 clones, roughly nine tenths of them singletons. With respect to this clone: Its matching antigen is unknown.

The source was peripheral blood, collected after recovery from COVID-19. The TCR sequence derives from an adult who had recovered from COVID-19.

The CDR3 spells CASSSGTEQFF. CDR3 nucleotides: TGTGCCAGCAGTTCCGGGACAGAGCAGTTCTTC. The chain is built from TRBV25-1 and TRBJ2-1, with D possibly TRBD1 on 6 matching bases. V was cut by 5 bases and J by 10 bases, with 9 bases left in between. This CDR3 spans 11 amino acids. Germline loops: CDR1 MGHDK, CDR2 SYGVNS. Together with reference TRBV25-1 and TRBJ2-1, the CDR3 gives the full variable domain: EADIYQTPRYLVIGTGKKITLECSQTMGHDKMYWYQQDPGMELHLIHYSYGVNSTEKGDLSSESTVSRIRTEHFPLTLESARPSHTSQYLCASSSGTEQFFGPGTRLTVL.